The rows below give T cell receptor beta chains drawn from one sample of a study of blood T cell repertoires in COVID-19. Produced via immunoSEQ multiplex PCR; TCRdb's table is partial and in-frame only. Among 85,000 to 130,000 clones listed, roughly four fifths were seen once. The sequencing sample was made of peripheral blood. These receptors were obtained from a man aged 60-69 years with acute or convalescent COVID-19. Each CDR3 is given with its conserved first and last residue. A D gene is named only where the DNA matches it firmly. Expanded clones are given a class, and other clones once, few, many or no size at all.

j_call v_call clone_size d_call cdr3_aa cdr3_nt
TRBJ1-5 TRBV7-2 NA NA CASSPGHRSNQPQHF TGTGCCAGCAGCCCCGGACATCGAAGCAATCAGCCCCAGCATTTT
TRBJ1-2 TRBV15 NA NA CATSREHGNYGYTF TGTGCCACCAGCAGAGAGCACGGGAACTATGGCTACACCTTC
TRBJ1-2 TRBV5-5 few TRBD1 CASSFNRGGYTF TGTGCCAGCAGCTTCAACAGGGGTGGCTACACCTTC
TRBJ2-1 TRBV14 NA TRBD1 CASSQEYRGFNEQFF TGTGCCAGCAGCCAAGAATACAGGGGGTTCAATGAGCAGTTCTTC
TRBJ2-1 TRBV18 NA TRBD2 CASSLRTRLDEQFF TGTGCCAGCTCCTTGCGGACTAGACTGGATGAGCAGTTCTTC
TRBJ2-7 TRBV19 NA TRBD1 CASSIGGTGFEEQYF TGTGCCAGTAGTATAGGTGGGACAGGCTTCGAAGAGCAGTACTTC
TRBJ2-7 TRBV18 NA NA CASSLASDYYEQYF TGTGCCAGCTCCCTAGCTAGCGATTACTACGAGCAGTACTTC
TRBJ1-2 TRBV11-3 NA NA CASSLDPETRGYTF TGTGCCAGCAGCTTAGATCCCGAGACAAGGGGCTACACCTTC
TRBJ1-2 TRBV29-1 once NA CSVEGGGGGYTF TGCAGCGTTGAAGGCGGGGGAGGGGGCTACACCTTC
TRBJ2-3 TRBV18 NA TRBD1 CASSPTGGLTDTQYF TGTGCCAGCTCACCAACAGGGGGTCTTACAGATACGCAGTATTTT
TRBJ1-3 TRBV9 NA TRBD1 CASSPSQGAGNTIYF TGTGCCAGCAGCCCGTCACAGGGGGCTGGAAACACCATATATTTT
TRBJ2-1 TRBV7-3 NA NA CASSLGTAYNEQFF TGTGCCAGCAGCTTAGGTACCGCGTACAATGAGCAGTTCTTC
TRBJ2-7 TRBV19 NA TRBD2 CASSILAGTYEQYF TGTGCCAGTAGTATCCTAGCGGGGACCTACGAGCAGTACTTC
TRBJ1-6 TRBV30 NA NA CAWSGQNSPLHF TGTGCCTGGAGTGGGCAAAATTCACCCCTCCACTTT
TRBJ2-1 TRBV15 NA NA CATSRAGGSGLYNEQFF TGTGCCACCAGCAGAGCTGGGGGTAGCGGACTCTACAATGAGCAGTTCTTC
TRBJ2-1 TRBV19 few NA CASSTLGLGIVNEQFF TGTGCCAGTAGTACCCTAGGCTTGGGTATTGTCAATGAGCAGTTCTTC
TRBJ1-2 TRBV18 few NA CASSPLAGAGYGYTF TGTGCCAGCTCACCACTAGCGGGTGCTGGCTATGGCTACACCTTC
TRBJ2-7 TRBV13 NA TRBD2 CASTLSGEPYEQYF TGTGCCAGCACCCTTAGCGGGGAACCCTACGAGCAGTACTTC
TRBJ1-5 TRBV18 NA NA CASSPENSNQPQHF TGTGCCAGCTCACCGGAGAATAGCAATCAGCCCCAGCATTTT
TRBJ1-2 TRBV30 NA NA CAWSVGLTSGYTF TGTGCCTGGAGTGTTGGTCTTACGAGCGGCTACACCTTC
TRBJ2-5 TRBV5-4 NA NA CASSWAGTWAGTQYF TGTGCCAGCAGCTGGGCGGGCACATGGGCGGGGACCCAGTACTTC
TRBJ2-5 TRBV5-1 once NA CASSLGQVETQYF TGCGCCAGCAGCTTGGGACAGGTGGAGACCCAGTACTTC
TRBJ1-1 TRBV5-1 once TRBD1 CASSLQTGGYTEAFF TGCGCCAGCAGCCTTCAGACAGGGGGATACACTGAAGCTTTCTTT
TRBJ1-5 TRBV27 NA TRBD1 CASSFSRMTGRSNQPQHF TGTGCCAGCAGTTTCTCCCGGATGACAGGGAGAAGCAATCAGCCCCAGCATTTT
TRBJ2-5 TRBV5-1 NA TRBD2 CASSSRGMPETQYF TGCGCCAGCAGCTCGCGGGGGATGCCAGAGACCCAGTACTTC
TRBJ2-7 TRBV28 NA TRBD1 CASSSDRGGSYEQYF TGTGCCAGCAGTTCGGACAGGGGGGGCTCCTACGAGCAGTACTTC
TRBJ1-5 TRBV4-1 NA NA CASSQERREPQHF TGCGCCAGCAGCCAAGAACGCCGGGAGCCCCAGCATTTT